A selection of T cell receptor beta chains follows, all from one sample in a study of T-cell memory formation after mild COVID-19. TCRdb re-called the 5' RACE reads with MiXCR, one entry per CDR3 protein. The data show hundreds of thousands of distinct CDR3 sequences, 15% to 20% seen once. The specimen sequenced was PBMCs or a T cell subset sorted from them (not recorded which). The receptors here all came from an adult woman who had mild COVID-19 (a few samples of this study predate the infection). Cell type and time point are not known. Both conserved end residues are part of each CDR3. D genes are given only for firm matches. Clone size is given for some rows only: seen once, a few or many times, or a class if the clone is expanded.

TRBV4-1	TRBJ1-1	TRBD1	-	CASSQRQGASYTEAFF	TGCGCCAGCAGCCAACGACAGGGGGCCTCTTACACTGAAGCTTTCTTT
TRBV15	TRBJ2-1	TRBD2	few	CATSHEGTSGGAAYNEQFF	TGTGCCACCAGCCACGAGGGGACTAGCGGGGGGGCCGCGTACAATGAGCAGTTCTTC
TRBV5-6	TRBJ1-1	-	few	CASSAWTGRKNTEAFF	TGTGCCAGCAGCGCCTGGACGGGACGGAAGAACACTGAAGCTTTCTTT
TRBV7-9	TRBJ1-1	TRBD1	few	CASSFDRVMNTEAFF	TGTGCCAGCAGCTTCGACAGGGTTATGAACACTGAAGCTTTCTTT
TRBV9	TRBJ1-3	-	-	CASSVGARQSSGNTIYF	TGTGCCAGCAGCGTAGGAGCCAGACAGAGCTCTGGAAACACCATATATTTT
TRBV10-3	TRBJ2-7	TRBD1	-	CAISPSGQGYEQYF	TGTGCCATCAGTCCCTCTGGACAGGGATACGAGCAGTACTTC
TRBV7-3	TRBJ1-2	-	-	CASSLSAQSYGYTF	TGTGCCAGCAGCTTATCAGCCCAGAGCTATGGCTACACCTTC
TRBV4-1	TRBJ1-4	TRBD1	-	CASSPTGTGGEKLFF	TGCGCCAGCAGCCCAACCGGGACAGGGGGGGAAAAACTGTTTTTT
TRBV19	TRBJ2-2	TRBD2	-	CASSISSGSAGGELFF	TGTGCCAGTAGTATAAGTAGCGGGAGCGCTGGCGGGGAGCTGTTTTTT
TRBV20-1	TRBJ2-1	TRBD2	-	CSAPRTSGTRNEQFF	TGCAGTGCTCCCAGGACTAGCGGGACAAGGAATGAGCAGTTCTTC
TRBV7-9	TRBJ1-1	-	-	CASSLGFAGGTEAFF	TGTGCCAGCAGCTTAGGTTTCGCCGGGGGGACTGAAGCTTTCTTT
TRBV24-1	TRBJ2-5	TRBD1	few	CATSDRQGSKETQYF	TGTGCCACCAGTGATCGACAGGGTTCGAAGGAGACCCAGTACTTC
TRBV11-2	TRBJ2-1	-	-	CASSRDGLSYNEQFF	TGTGCCAGCAGTCGGGACGGCCTGTCCTACAATGAGCAGTTCTTC
TRBV4-1	TRBJ1-1	-	few	CASSQDPWGRAGTEAFF	TGCGCCAGCAGCCAAGATCCATGGGGCAGGGCAGGCACTGAAGCTTTCTTT
TRBV7-2	TRBJ1-2	-	many	CASSPDRLYYGYTF	TGTGCCAGCAGCCCCGACCGCCTGTACTATGGCTACACCTTC
TRBV2	TRBJ1-2	-	few	CASSRQNYGYTF	TGTGCCAGCAGTCGGCAGAACTATGGCTACACCTTC